The clone carrying this T cell receptor (beta chain) was seen more than once but under ten times. Germline CDR1 SQVTM, CDR2 ANQGSEA. The CDR3 spans 12 residues. V lost 4 bases and J lost 11, with 17 bases in between. This specimen belongs to a study of control samples from healthy donors and cancer patients. Profiling relied on immunoSEQ multiplex PCR, and the TCRdb table lists in-frame clones only, not all of them. This table has 150,000 or so clones, roughly 88% appearing once. The receptor was derived from a man aged 18 to 30 in good health. This rearrangement joins TRBV29-1 to TRBJ1-1, with D unresolved. The specimen sequenced was blood. The CDR3 is CSVGGRDATAFF. DNA of the CDR3: TGCAGCGTTGGTGGGCGGGATGCGACGGCTTTCTTT.